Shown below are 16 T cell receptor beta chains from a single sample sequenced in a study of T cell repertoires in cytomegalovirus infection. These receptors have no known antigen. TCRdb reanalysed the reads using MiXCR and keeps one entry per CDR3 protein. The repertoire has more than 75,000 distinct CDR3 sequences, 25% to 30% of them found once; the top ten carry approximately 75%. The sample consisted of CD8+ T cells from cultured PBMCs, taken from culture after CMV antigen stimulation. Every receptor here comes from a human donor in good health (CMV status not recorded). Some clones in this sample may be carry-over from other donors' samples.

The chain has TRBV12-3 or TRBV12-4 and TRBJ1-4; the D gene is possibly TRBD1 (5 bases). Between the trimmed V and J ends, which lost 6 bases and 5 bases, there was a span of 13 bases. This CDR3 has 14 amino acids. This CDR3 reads CASRAGTGNEKLFF. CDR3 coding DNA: TGTGCCAGCAGGGCCGGGACGGGGAATGAAAAACTGTTTTTT.

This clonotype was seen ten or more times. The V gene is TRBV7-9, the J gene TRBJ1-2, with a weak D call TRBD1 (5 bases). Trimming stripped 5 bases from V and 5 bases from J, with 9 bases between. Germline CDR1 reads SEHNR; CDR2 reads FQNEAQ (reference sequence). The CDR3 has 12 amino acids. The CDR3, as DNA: TGTGCCAGCAGCCCCGAGGGGTATGGCTACACCTTC. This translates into CASSPEGYGYTF.

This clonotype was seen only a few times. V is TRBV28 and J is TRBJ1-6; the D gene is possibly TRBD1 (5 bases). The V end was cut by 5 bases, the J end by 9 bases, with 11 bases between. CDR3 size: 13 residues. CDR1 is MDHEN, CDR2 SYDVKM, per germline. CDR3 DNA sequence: TGTGCCAGCAGTAGGCGGGGGGTTTCACCCCTCCACTTT. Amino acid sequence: CASSRRGVSPLHF.

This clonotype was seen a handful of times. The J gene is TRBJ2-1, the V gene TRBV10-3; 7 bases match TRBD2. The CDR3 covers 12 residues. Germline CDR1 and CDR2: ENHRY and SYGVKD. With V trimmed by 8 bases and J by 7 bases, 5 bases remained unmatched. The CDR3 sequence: CAIRGGENEQFF. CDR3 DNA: TGTGCCATCCGCGGGGGAGAGAATGAGCAGTTCTTC.

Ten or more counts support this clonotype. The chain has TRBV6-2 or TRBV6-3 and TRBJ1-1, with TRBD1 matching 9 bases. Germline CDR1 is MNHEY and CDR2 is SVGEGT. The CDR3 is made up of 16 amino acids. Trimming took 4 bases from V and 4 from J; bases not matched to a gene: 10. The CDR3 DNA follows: TGTGCCAGCAGTTTCACTACAGGGGGCGTTGGCACTGAAGCTTTCTTT. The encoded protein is CASSFTTGGVGTEAFF.

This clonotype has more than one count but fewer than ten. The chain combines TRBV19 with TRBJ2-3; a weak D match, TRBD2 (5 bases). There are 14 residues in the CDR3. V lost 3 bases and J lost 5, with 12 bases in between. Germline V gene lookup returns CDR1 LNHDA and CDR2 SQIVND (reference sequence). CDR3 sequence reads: CASSIGGWGDTQYF. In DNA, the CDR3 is TGTGCCAGTAGTATTGGAGGATGGGGAGATACGCAGTATTTT.

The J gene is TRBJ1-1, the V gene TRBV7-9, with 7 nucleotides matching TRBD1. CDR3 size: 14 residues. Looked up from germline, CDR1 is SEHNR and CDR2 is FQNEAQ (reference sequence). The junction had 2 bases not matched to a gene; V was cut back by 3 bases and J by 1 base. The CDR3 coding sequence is TGTGCCAGCAGCTTTGGGACAGAGAACACTGAAGCTTTCTTT. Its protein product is CASSFGTENTEAFF.

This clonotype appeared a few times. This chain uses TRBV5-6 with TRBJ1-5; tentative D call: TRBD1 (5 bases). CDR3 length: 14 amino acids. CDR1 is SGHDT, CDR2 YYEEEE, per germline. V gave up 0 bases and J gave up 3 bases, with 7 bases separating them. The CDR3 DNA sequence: TGTGCCAGCAGCTTGGGACAGATCAATCAGCCCCAGCATTTT. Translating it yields CASSLGQINQPQHF.

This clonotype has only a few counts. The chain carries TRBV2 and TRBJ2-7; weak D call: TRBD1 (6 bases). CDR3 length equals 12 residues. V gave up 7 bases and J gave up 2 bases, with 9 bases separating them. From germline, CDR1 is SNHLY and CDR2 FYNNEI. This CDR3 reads CASKGVPYEQYF. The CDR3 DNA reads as TGTGCCAGCAAGGGGGTCCCCTACGAGCAGTACTTC.

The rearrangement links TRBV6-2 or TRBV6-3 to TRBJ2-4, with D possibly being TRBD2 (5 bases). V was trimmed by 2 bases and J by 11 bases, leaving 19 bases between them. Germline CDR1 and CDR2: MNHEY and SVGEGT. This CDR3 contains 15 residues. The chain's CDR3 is CASSYTKRARAVQYF. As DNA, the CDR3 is TGTGCCAGCAGTTACACCAAACGGGCGCGGGCCGTTCAGTACTTC.

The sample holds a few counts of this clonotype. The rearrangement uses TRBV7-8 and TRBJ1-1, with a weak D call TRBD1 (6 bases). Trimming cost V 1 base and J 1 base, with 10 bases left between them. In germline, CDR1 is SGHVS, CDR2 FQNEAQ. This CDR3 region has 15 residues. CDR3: CASSLEGGRNTEAFF. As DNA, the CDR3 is TGTGCCAGCAGCTTAGAGGGGGGTAGGAACACTGAAGCTTTCTTT. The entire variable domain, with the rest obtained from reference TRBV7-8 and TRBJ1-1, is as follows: GAGVSQSPRYKVAKRGQDVALRCDPISGHVSLFWYQQALGQGPEFLTYFQNEAQLDKSGLPSDRFFAERPEGSVSTLKIQRTQQEDSAVYLCASSLEGGRNTEAFFGQGTRLTVV.

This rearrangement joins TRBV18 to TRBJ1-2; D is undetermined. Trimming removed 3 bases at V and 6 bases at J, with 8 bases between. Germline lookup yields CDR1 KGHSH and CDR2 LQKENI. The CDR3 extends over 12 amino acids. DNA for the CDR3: TGTGCCAGCTCACCCCGGGTCGATGGCTACACCTTC. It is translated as CASSPRVDGYTF. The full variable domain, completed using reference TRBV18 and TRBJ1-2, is NAGVMQNPRHLVRRRGQEARLRCSPMKGHSHVYWYRQLPEEGLKFMVYLQKENIIDESGMPKERFSAEFPKEGPSILRIQQVVRGDSAAYFCASSPRVDGYTFGSGTRLTVV.

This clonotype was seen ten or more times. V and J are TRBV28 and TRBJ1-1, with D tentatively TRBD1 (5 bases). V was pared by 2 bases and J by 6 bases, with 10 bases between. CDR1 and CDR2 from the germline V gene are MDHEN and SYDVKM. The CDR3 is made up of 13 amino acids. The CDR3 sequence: CASSLGGGAEAFF. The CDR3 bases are TGTGCCAGCAGTTTAGGGGGAGGGGCTGAAGCTTTCTTT. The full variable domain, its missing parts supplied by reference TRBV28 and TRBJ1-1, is DVKVTQSSRYLVKRTGEKVFLECVQDMDHENMFWYRQDPGLGLRLIYFSYDVKMKEKGDIPEGYSVSREKKERFSLILESASTNQTSMYLCASSLGGGAEAFFGQGTRLTVV.

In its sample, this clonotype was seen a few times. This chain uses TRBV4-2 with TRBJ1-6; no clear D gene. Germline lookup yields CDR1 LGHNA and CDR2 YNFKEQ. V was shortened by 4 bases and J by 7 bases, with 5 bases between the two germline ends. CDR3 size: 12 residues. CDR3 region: CASSLKNSPLHF. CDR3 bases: TGTGCCAGCAGCCTGAAGAATTCACCCCTCCACTTT.

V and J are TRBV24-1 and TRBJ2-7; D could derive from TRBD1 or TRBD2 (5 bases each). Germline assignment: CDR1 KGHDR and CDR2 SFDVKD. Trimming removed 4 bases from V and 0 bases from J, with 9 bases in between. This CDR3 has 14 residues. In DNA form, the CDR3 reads TGTGCCACCAGTGACACGGGGCCCTCCTACGAGCAGTACTTC. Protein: CATSDTGPSYEQYF.

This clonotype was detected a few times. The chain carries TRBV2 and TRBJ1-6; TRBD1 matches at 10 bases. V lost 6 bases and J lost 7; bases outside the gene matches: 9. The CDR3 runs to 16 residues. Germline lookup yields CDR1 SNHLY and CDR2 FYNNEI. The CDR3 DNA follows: TGTGCCAGCAGACTTACGACAGGGGGCCTCAATTCACCCCTCCACTTT. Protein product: CASRLTTGGLNSPLHF.